The clone carrying this T cell receptor (beta chain) was seen a few times. Its antigen is undetermined. Germline CDR1 and CDR2: SEHNR and FQNEAQ (reference sequence). The CDR3 covers 17 residues. V lost 2 bases to trimming and J lost 2 bases, with 18 bases between them. Investigators isolated RNA and reverse transcribed it into cDNA to act as the sequencing template. This table comes from immunoSEQ multiplex PCR, and its TCRdb copy is limited to in-frame clones, with some not included. The data contain more than 12,000 clones, 55% to 70% of them singletons. This record comes from a study of CD8+ T cells in alopecia areata. The overall study: Among treated patients, oral tofacitinib was administered at 5 to 10 mg twice daily. After 6 to 18 months of tofacitinib, follow-up continued 6 months off drug. The study, taken as a whole, reports: Higher clonality was seen in lesional scalp than in normal scalp, especially in alopecia totalis/universalis. Relative to mice, TCR sharing across patients was less clear, a difference possibly HLA-related.

Peripheral blood and lesional scalp punch biopsies came from alopecia areata patients. The chain links TRBV7-9 to TRBJ2-5, with D tentatively TRBD1 or TRBD2 (5 bases each). This specimen consisted of skin, obtained at week 0. The sequence derives from a human donor with alopecia areata. In DNA form, the CDR3 reads TGTGCCAGCAGCTTATCGGTACCCGGGGCGATTCAAGAGACCCAGTACTTC. As protein: CASSLSVPGAIQETQYF. Full variable domain (missing parts from reference TRBV7-9 and TRBJ2-5): DTGVSQNPRHKITKRGQNVTFRCDPISEHNRLYWYRQTLGQGPEFLTYFQNEAQLEKSRLLSDRFSAERPKGSFSTLEIQRTEQGDSAMYLCASSLSVPGAIQETQYFGPGTRLLVL.